Each of the 9 T cell receptor beta chains below was sequenced from the same sample in a study of cytotoxic CD8 clonotypes in ibrutinib-treated CLL. TCRdb's table, derived via immunoSEQ multiplex PCR, lists solely in-frame clones and lacks some. The sample consists of 150,000 or so clones, 80% to 90% of them appearing once. The sequencing here drew on PBMCs, taken after 24 months of ibrutinib treatment. The origin of the receptors is a human donor with chronic lymphocytic leukemia.

V usage is TRBV7-2 and J usage is TRBJ1-5; unclear D gene. Trimming stripped 7 bases from V and 5 bases from J, with 12 bases between. The length of the CDR3 is 13 residues. Germline V CDR1 and CDR2: SGHTA, FQGNSA. CDR3: CASTRGVYQPQHF. In DNA form, the CDR3 reads TGTGCCAGCACCCGGGGAGTCTATCAGCCCCAGCATTTT.

A note on this clone: The sample carries other DNA sequences with the same CDR3. The gene calls are TRBV7-6 and TRBJ2-3, with a possible D match to TRBD2 (5 bases). Trimming cost V 5 bases and J 0 bases, with 18 bases left between them. The CDR3 has 17 residues. The germline CDR1 and CDR2 sequences are SGHVS and FNYEAQ. This chain's CDR3 is CASSSDYGGSSTDTQYF. CDR3 DNA: TGTGCCAGCAGCAGCGACTATGGCGGCTCTAGCACAGATACGCAGTATTTT.

This chain uses TRBV2 with TRBJ2-7; no clear D. This CDR3 has 11 residues. Per the germline V gene, CDR1 is SNHLY and CDR2 is FYNNEI. The V end was cut by 6 bases, the J end by 5 bases, with 8 bases between. Written as DNA, the CDR3 is TGTGCCAGCAGGGCAGCTCACGAGCAGTACTTC. Protein: CASRAAHEQYF.

This sequence joins TRBV7-3 and TRBJ2-5; no definite D call. The V gene lost 3 bases and the J gene lost 4 bases, with 9 bases spanning the gap. CDR3 size: 13 residues. Looked up from germline, CDR1 is SGHTA and CDR2 is FQGTGA. The CDR3 bases are TGTGCCAGCAGCTTGCGCCAGAGAGAGACCCAGTACTTC. Protein: CASSLRQRETQYF.

The chain joins TRBV6-5 to TRBJ2-7; 8 bases agree with TRBD1. J lost 1 base, V lost 6 bases, and 8 bases had no gene match. Germline V gene lookup returns CDR1 MNHEY and CDR2 SVGAGI. The CDR3 consists of 15 residues. The CDR3: CASRTGTGRSYEQYF. CDR3 nucleotides: TGTGCCAGCAGAACCGGGACAGGTAGATCCTACGAGCAGTACTTC.

The J gene is TRBJ2-2, the V gene TRBV7-3; possibly TRBD1 or TRBD2 for D (6 bases each). Germline V gene lookup returns CDR1 SGHTA and CDR2 FQGTGA. Trimming left V 7 bases short and J 0 bases short, with 15 bases between. The CDR3 consists of 16 residues. CDR3 sequence reads: CASTKQGGANTGELFF. The CDR3 DNA reads as TGTGCCAGCACTAAACAGGGAGGTGCGAACACCGGGGAGCTGTTTTTT.

On this clone itself: A read error may account for a junction end that differs from germline. V is TRBV5-1 and J is TRBJ2-2, with unresolved D. The germline V gene has CDR1 SGHRS and CDR2 YFSETQ. This CDR3 is built from 13 residues. CDR3 bases: TGTGCCAGCACCCCTGGGTCCACCGGGGAGCTGTTTTTT. Translating it yields CASTPGSTGELFF.

The chain couples TRBV6-1 to TRBJ2-3, with D uncertain. This CDR3 is built from 13 residues. Per the germline V gene, CDR1 is MNHNS and CDR2 is SASEGT. The V gene lost 9 bases and the J gene lost 2 bases, with 12 bases spanning the gap. CDR3 in amino acids: CASRLVSTDTQYF. The CDR3 DNA reads TGTGCCAGTCGTCTAGTTTCCACAGATACGCAGTATTTT.

The V call is TRBV5-6, the J call TRBJ1-2; D gene ambiguous. The V end lost 4 bases, the J end lost 0 bases, and 7 bases lay between the germline ends. The CDR3 runs 13 residues. CDR1 is SGHDT, CDR2 YYEEEE, per germline. The CDR3 DNA reads as TGTGCCAGCAGCCCGGCAGCTAACTATGGCTACACCTTC. Protein: CASSPAANYGYTF. Filled out from reference TRBV5-6 and TRBJ1-2, the complete variable domain reads DAGVTQSPTHLIKTRGQQVTLRCSPKSGHDTVSWYQQALGQGPQFIFQYYEEEERQRGNFPDRFSGHQFPNYSSELNVNALLLGDSALYLCASSPAANYGYTFGSGTRLTVV.